These T cell receptor beta chains were read from a single sample in a study of T cell responses to AZD1222 COVID-19 vaccine. The repertoire was sequenced with immunoSEQ multiplex PCR; TCRdb's copy has only in-frame clones and lacks some. The sample yields about 140,000 clones, about 90% seen once. Specimen: peripheral blood, collected 28 days after the second AZD1222 dose. The receptors stem from an adult who received the AZD1222 COVID-19 vaccine. Both conserved end residues are part of each CDR3.

V: TRBV28
J: TRBJ2-7
length: 10
CDR3: CASGGSEQYF

V: TRBV19
J: TRBJ1-3
length: 15
CDR3: CASRNADRAGNTIYF

V: TRBV27
J: TRBJ2-1
length: 17
CDR3: CASSYLGGSLSYNEQFF

V: TRBV20-1
J: TRBJ2-7
length: 11
CDR3: CSAGGSYEQYF

V: TRBV7-9
J: TRBJ1-1
length: 14
CDR3: CASSPQRMNTEAFF

V: TRBV5-1
J: TRBJ2-5
length: 16
CDR3: CASSLFSNRRTETQYF

V: TRBV5-1
J: TRBJ1-4
length: 15
CDR3: CASSTGQGAGEKLFF

V: TRBV28
J: TRBJ2-1
length: 16
CDR3: CASSSGTSGNYNEQFF

V: TRBV6-2/TRBV6-3
J: TRBJ2-7
length: 17
CDR3: CASSLAGVGLKSYEQYF

V: TRBV9
J: TRBJ2-3
length: 16
CDR3: CASSVGSSASTDTQYF

V: TRBV6-5
J: TRBJ1-2
length: 13
CDR3: CASSYDRSYGYTF

V: TRBV12-3/TRBV12-4
J: TRBJ1-2
length: 13
CDR3: CASRHDRANGYTF

V: TRBV5-1
J: TRBJ1-2
length: 13
CDR3: CASSLVGGSGYTF

V: TRBV28
J: TRBJ2-7
length: 11
CDR3: CASRHDYEQYF

V: TRBV3-1/TRBV3-2
J: TRBJ1-6
length: 16
CDR3: CASSPHQGKDNSPLHF

V: TRBV24-1
J: TRBJ1-5
length: 12
CDR3: CATSAPGQPQHF

V: TRBV6-1
J: TRBJ1-4
length: 15
CDR3: CASSEAGGTNEKLFF

V: TRBV12-3/TRBV12-4
J: TRBJ2-1
length: 13
CDR3: CASEYGGYNEQFF

V: TRBV28
J: TRBJ1-2
length: 15
CDR3: CASSPTSGGPSGYTF

V: TRBV27
J: TRBJ1-2
length: 17
CDR3: CASSLRQGASANYGYTF

V: TRBV18
J: TRBJ1-2
length: 15
CDR3: CASSPGPADVGGYTF

V: TRBV11-1
J: TRBJ2-5
length: 11
CDR3: CASSGIGLTHF

V: TRBV30
J: TRBJ1-5
length: 13
CDR3: CAWSGTGFEPQHF

V: TRBV21-1
J: TRBJ1-1
length: 15
CDR3: CASSRDRGLNTEAFF

V: TRBV7-2
J: TRBJ1-2
length: 11
CDR3: CASSLSYDYTF

V: TRBV7-8
J: TRBJ1-5
length: 16
CDR3: CASSSRFGNGNQPQHF

V: TRBV5-8
J: TRBJ1-6
length: 12
CDR3: CASTQVASPLHF

V: TRBV29-1
J: TRBJ2-7
length: 13
CDR3: CSVKSGVRYEQYF

V: TRBV10-2
J: TRBJ2-2
length: 12
CDR3: CASSPTLGELFF

V: TRBV28
J: TRBJ2-7
length: 12
CDR3: CASSLLGYEQYF

V: TRBV28
J: TRBJ2-7
length: 14
CDR3: CASSFWTGSDEQYF

V: TRBV27
J: TRBJ1-2
length: 13
CDR3: CASSFGQGGGYTF

V: TRBV10-2
J: TRBJ1-3
length: 13
CDR3: CASREGAGNTIYF

V: TRBV15
J: TRBJ2-3
length: 14
CDR3: CATSRDQGADTQYF

V: TRBV7-9
J: TRBJ1-6
length: 14
CDR3: CASSLRGFFSPLHF

V: TRBV5-6
J: TRBJ2-3
length: 15
CDR3: CASTELGLTDVTQYF

V: TRBV28
J: TRBJ2-1
length: 15
CDR3: CASSRDRGFSNEQFF

V: TRBV28
J: TRBJ1-2
length: 14
CDR3: CASTVSGTGYGYTF

V: TRBV27
J: TRBJ1-1
length: 15
CDR3: CASSLDRGRITEAFF

V: TRBV18
J: TRBJ1-1
length: 13
CDR3: CASSPGGDTEAFF

V: TRBV19
J: TRBJ2-3
length: 15
CDR3: CASSSSGGMADTQYF

V: TRBV12-5
J: TRBJ1-2
length: 14
CDR3: CASGAFSGVGGYTF

V: TRBV18
J: TRBJ2-1
length: 11
CDR3: CASSQRDEQFF

V: TRBV4-2
J: TRBJ2-4
length: 13
CDR3: CASSPPLENIQYF

V: TRBV11-2
J: TRBJ1-5
length: 14
CDR3: CASSQGYDNQPQHF

V: TRBV5-1
J: TRBJ2-1
length: 13
CDR3: CASIFPLHNEQFF

V: TRBV5-4
J: TRBJ2-5
length: 15
CDR3: CASSRSSNPQETQYF

V: TRBV5-6
J: TRBJ1-6
length: 16
CDR3: CASSPERTAFNSPLHF

V: TRBV5-1
J: TRBJ2-2
length: 16
CDR3: CASRPSGGPNTGELFF

V: TRBV5-8
J: TRBJ1-2
length: 11
CDR3: CASSPTYGYTF